The clone carrying this T cell receptor beta chain was observed many times. Its antigen is currently unknown. The source of the sample is a study of T cell repertoires in cytomegalovirus infection. In the study overall: Recently identified HLA-C-restricted and well-studied HLA-B-restricted CMV epitopes were used. Findings and caveats of the study: The response measured ex vivo was dominated by TCR beta clonotypes (HLA-C-restricted and CMV-specific). Cumulative frequency (of public TCR beta family members) identified carriers of CMV plus the relevant HLA.

Trimming pared 1 base from V and 2 bases from J, leaving 12 bases between. Germline V CDR1 and CDR2: SEHNR, FQNEAQ (reference sequence). The CDR3 extends over 16 amino acids. TCRdb re-called the reads through MiXCR, storing one row per CDR3 protein. The table lists 680,000 or so distinct CDR3 sequences, around 35% of them singletons. The material was cultured PBMCs, obtained from culture after CMV antigen stimulation. The chain has TRBV7-9 and TRBJ1-3; D is unclear. The sequence came from a human donor in good health (CMV status not recorded). Some clones in this sample may be carry-over from other donors' samples. The CDR3 region has the DNA TGTGCCAGCAGCTTAGTCTCGGGAAGCACTGGAAACACCATATATTTT. This sequence encodes CASSLVSGSTGNTIYF.